The clone carrying this T cell receptor beta chain was detected a few times. The study drew donors from healthy Caucasian individuals in Russia aged roughly 6 to 100. The data are from a study of blood T cells in healthy people across ages. Unmatched junction bases numbered 5, after V lost 4 bases and J lost 0 bases. The CDR3 extends over 17 amino acids. CDR1 and CDR2 from the germline V gene are MNHEY and SVGAGI. For the second PCR, which ran for about 7 to 12 cycles, a sample-barcoded 5' primer and a J-beta primer mix were used. MiXCR, applied by TCRdb to the 5' RACE reads, yields one record per CDR3 protein. The sample consists of 450,000 to 650,000 distinct CDR3 sequences, under 30% of them appearing once. The same sample was also used in a study of T cells of mothers and their children. That study reports: Every mother produced more than 9.5 million TCR beta CDR3 reads, whereas every child provided roughly 3 million. Mothers and children who were related shared slightly more overlap than unrelated pairs, but not significantly more.

The source of this sequence is a boy between 10 and 17 years old in good health. Sequenced material: blood. The chain carries TRBV6-5 and TRBJ2-6; 8 bases align to TRBD1. CDR3 residues: CASSLQGASSGANVLTF. CDR3 in DNA: TGTGCCAGCAGTTTGCAGGGGGCGAGCTCTGGGGCCAACGTCCTGACTTTC.